This T cell receptor (beta chain) was retrieved from a study of post-analysis software for immune sequencing data. On the study more broadly: Some patients lacked subtype; others had relapsing-remitting, secondary progressive or progressive-relapsing disease. Study-wide findings and caveats: Multiple sclerosis patients showed significantly lower normalized Chao1 diversity than controls did. With TRBV5-6, TRBV5-1 and TRBV20-1 included, several TRBV segments were more frequent in patients than in controls.

Germline loops: CDR1 MNHNY, CDR2 SVGAGI (reference sequence). V lost 2 bases and J lost 0, with 7 bases in between. The CDR3 spans 14 residues. Prepared libraries of TCR beta cDNA carried unique molecular identifiers. TCRdb ran MiXCR on the PCR reads and lists one entry per CDR3 protein. The sample contains about 500,000 distinct CDR3 sequences, under 55% of which appear only once. The table lists this clonotype with a few counts. Its antigen remains unknown. The sample was blood. This TCR was recovered from a girl aged 5 to 17 with multiple sclerosis. This chain links TRBV6-6 with TRBJ2-5, with no clear D. The CDR3 DNA sequence: TGTGCCAGCAGTTACGAGGTGGACCAAGAGACCCAGTACTTC. Protein: CASSYEVDQETQYF.